The rows below give T cell receptor beta chains drawn from one sample of a study of blood T cell repertoires in COVID-19. Measured with immunoSEQ multiplex PCR; TCRdb has only the in-frame clones, and not every one. The sample records a few hundred thousand clones, around 92% being singletons. Sequencing was carried out using peripheral blood. These receptors came from a woman aged 25 to 39 with COVID-19, enrolled during active disease. Both conserved end residues are part of each CDR3. The D gene is left open where the match is weak. Size values are once, few and many counts, or a class for expanded clones, and some rows have none.

clone size,D gene,J gene,V gene,CDR3 DNA,CDR3 protein
-,-,TRBJ2-3,TRBV4-3,TGCGCCAGCAGCCAAGGGGCTAATACAGGGTTAGATACGCAGTATTTT,CASSQGANTGLDTQYF
-,-,TRBJ2-1,TRBV7-2,TGTGCCAGCAGCTCCGGGTGGGGCGGGGTCGTCAATGAGCAGTTCTTC,CASSSGWGGVVNEQFF
-,TRBD1,TRBJ1-2,TRBV7-9,TGTGCCACCCCCCGGGACAGGGGGATAACTAACTATGGCTACACCTTC,CATPRDRGITNYGYTF
once,TRBD1,TRBJ1-1,TRBV5-1,TGCGCCAGCAGCTTGGGGACAGGGAGGGATGAAGCTTTCTTT,CASSLGTGRDEAFF
few,-,TRBJ2-5,TRBV28,TGTGCCAGCGGCCAGAGATCAGGGTACCAAGAGACCCAGTACTTC,CASGQRSGYQETQYF
-,-,TRBJ1-2,TRBV10-3,TGTGCCATCAGTGAGTCTGGGGGGGACTTGGCTAACTATGGCTACACCTTC,CAISESGGDLANYGYTF
-,-,TRBJ2-1,TRBV7-9,TGTGCCAGCAGCTTATCCTTGGATGGGCGGGCCAATGAGCAGTTCTTC,CASSLSLDGRANEQFF
-,TRBD2,TRBJ2-1,TRBV5-1,TGCGCCAGCAGCTTGGCGGGACTAGCGGGGTACAATGAGCAGTTCTTC,CASSLAGLAGYNEQFF
-,TRBD2,TRBJ2-5,TRBV6-5,TGTGCCAGCAGACTAGCGGCCCGCCCGGAGACCCAGTACTTC,CASRLAARPETQYF
-,-,TRBJ1-6,TRBV12-5,TGTGCTAGTGGTCCGACGGGACACAATAATTCACCCCTCCACTTT,CASGPTGHNNSPLHF
-,-,TRBJ1-2,TRBV2,TGTGCCAGCAGTGCCGCTCCCTCCCGAACAGGGCGGAAGGATGGCTACACCTTC,CASSAAPSRTGRKDGYTF
few,-,TRBJ1-5,TRBV7-6,TGTGCCAGCAGCCGGACAGTTGGTCAGCCCCAGCATTTT,CASSRTVGQPQHF
once,-,TRBJ1-2,TRBV29-1,TGCAGCGTGCTCCGGGTTTTGGGCTACACCTTC,CSVLRVLGYTF
few,-,TRBJ1-1,TRBV29-1,TGCAGCGCTATGGGAGACGAAATAAAACCGAACACTGAAGCTTTCTTT,CSAMGDEIKPNTEAFF
-,TRBD1,TRBJ2-3,TRBV19,TGTGCCAGTAGTATGATGGGGGACAGGGTGAGAACAGATACGCAGTATTTT,CASSMMGDRVRTDTQYF
-,-,TRBJ1-1,TRBV24-1,TGTGCCACCAGAGGATCAGGGCTTAACACTGAAGCTTTCTTT,CATRGSGLNTEAFF
-,-,TRBJ2-3,TRBV29-1,TGCAGCGTCAGACTTCTTAGCACAGATACGCAGTATTTT,CSVRLLSTDTQYF
-,TRBD2,TRBJ2-1,TRBV15,TGTGCCACCAGCGATACACTACGCGGGAGGTATGAGCAGTTCTTC,CATSDTLRGRYEQFF
-,TRBD2,TRBJ2-1,TRBV13,TGTGCCAGCAGCTTAAGAGCAGTCCCGGGACTACCGAAAGGCCCCATACGAGATGAGCAGTTCTTC,CASSLRAVPGLPKGPIRDEQFF
few,TRBD2,TRBJ2-1,TRBV2,TGTGCCCCGGGAGCGGGGACCCACAATGAGCAGTTCTTC,CAPGAGTHNEQFF
-,-,TRBJ2-3,TRBV19,TGTGCCAGTAGTAGGCGAAATCAGGCGGGGGCCCCCTCCGCAGATACGCAGTATTTT,CASSRRNQAGAPSADTQYF
-,TRBD1,TRBJ2-1,TRBV7-2,TGTGCCAGCAGCCCCCGGACAGGGGCCAACAATGAGCAGTTCTTC,CASSPRTGANNEQFF
-,TRBD1,TRBJ2-5,TRBV19,TGTGCCAGTAGCGACAGGGTGGCAAAAGAGACCCAGTACTTC,CASSDRVAKETQYF
-,-,TRBJ2-2,TRBV5-6,TGTGCCAGCAGCTTCACGGACACCGGGGAGCTGTTTTTT,CASSFTDTGELFF
-,-,TRBJ2-3,TRBV7-9,TGTGCCTTCAGAGGGGGGGACACAGATACGCAGTATTTT,CAFRGGDTDTQYF
-,TRBD1,TRBJ2-7,TRBV5-4,TGTGCCAGCAGCGCCGGGACAGGGATGGGTTACGAGCAGTACTTC,CASSAGTGMGYEQYF
-,-,TRBJ2-7,TRBV28,TGTGCCAGCAGTGGAGGGACGGTTCTATTCTACGAGCAGTACTTC,CASSGGTVLFYEQYF
-,TRBD2,TRBJ2-3,TRBV28,TGTGCCAGCAAGGGGAGGATAGCGGGACGAGATACGCAGTATTTT,CASKGRIAGRDTQYF
-,-,TRBJ1-1,TRBV2,TGTGCCAGCAGTGCCCGCGGACAGACTTTGAACACTGAAGCTTTCTTT,CASSARGQTLNTEAFF
-,-,TRBJ1-1,TRBV5-1,TGCGCCAGCAGCATCAGGGGAGGGTACACTGAAGCTTTCTTT,CASSIRGGYTEAFF
-,TRBD1,TRBJ1-2,TRBV10-2,TGCGCCAGCAGTGGGACAGGCTTTGACTATGGCTACACCTTC,CASSGTGFDYGYTF
few,-,TRBJ1-5,TRBV27,TGTGCCAGCAGTACCGGGGATAGCAATCAGCCCCAGCATTTT,CASSTGDSNQPQHF
-,TRBD2,TRBJ2-1,TRBV11-3,TGTGCCAGTGGGATTAGACTAGCGGACAATGAGCAGTTCTTC,CASGIRLADNEQFF
-,TRBD1,TRBJ1-1,TRBV7-2,TGTGCCAGCAGCTGGGGACAGGGGGGGACTGAAGCTTTCTTT,CASSWGQGGTEAFF
-,TRBD2,TRBJ2-3,TRBV18,TGTGCCAGCTCACCACCAGCGGGGAGCTCCACAGATACGCAGTATTTT,CASSPPAGSSTDTQYF
-,TRBD1,TRBJ2-3,TRBV30,TGTGCCAGACACTCGGGACAGAGCACAGATACGCAGTATTTT,CARHSGQSTDTQYF
once,TRBD1,TRBJ2-7,TRBV19,TGTGCCAGTAGCACCGGGACAGACTCCTACGAGCAGTACTTC,CASSTGTDSYEQYF
-,-,TRBJ2-7,TRBV5-1,TGCGCCAGCAGCTTGGCAGCAGATTACTACTACGAGCAGTACTTC,CASSLAADYYYEQYF
-,TRBD1,TRBJ1-1,TRBV20-1,TGCAGTGCTAGACGAACAGGGGCAGCTTTCTTT,CSARRTGAAFF
-,-,TRBJ1-1,TRBV12-3/TRBV12-4,TGTGCCAGCTACAGAGAAGTGAACACTGAAGCTTTCTTT,CASYREVNTEAFF
-,-,TRBJ2-2,TRBV5-1,TGCGCCATCGCGAAAAACACCGGGGAGCTGTTTTTT,CAIAKNTGELFF